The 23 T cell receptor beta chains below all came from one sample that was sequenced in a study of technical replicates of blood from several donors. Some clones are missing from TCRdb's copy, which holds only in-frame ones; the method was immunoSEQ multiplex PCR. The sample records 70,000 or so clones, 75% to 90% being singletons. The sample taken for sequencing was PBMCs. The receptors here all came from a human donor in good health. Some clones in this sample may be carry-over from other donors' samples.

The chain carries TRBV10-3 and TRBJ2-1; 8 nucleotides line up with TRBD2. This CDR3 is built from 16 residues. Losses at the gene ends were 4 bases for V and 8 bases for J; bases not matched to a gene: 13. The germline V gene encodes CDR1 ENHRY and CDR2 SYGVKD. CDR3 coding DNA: TGTGCCATCAGTGGTTCTCGCGGGGGGCGGTTCCATGAGCAGTTCTTC. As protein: CAISGSRGGRFHEQFF.

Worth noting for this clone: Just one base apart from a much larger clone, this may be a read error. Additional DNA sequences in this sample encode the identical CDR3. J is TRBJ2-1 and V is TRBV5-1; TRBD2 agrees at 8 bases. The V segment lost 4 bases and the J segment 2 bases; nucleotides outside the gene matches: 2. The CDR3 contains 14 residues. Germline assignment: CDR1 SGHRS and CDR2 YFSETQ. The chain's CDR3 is CASSGSGAYNEQFF. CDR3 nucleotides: TGCGCCAGCAGCGGTAGCGGGGCCTACAATGAGCAGTTCTTC.

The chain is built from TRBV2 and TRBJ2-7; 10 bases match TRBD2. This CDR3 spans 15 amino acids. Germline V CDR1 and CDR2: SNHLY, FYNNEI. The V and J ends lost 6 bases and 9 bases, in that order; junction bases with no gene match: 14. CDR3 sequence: CASRQAGTSATGQYF. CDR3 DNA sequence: TGTGCCAGCAGGCAAGCCGGGACTAGCGCTACTGGGCAGTACTTC.

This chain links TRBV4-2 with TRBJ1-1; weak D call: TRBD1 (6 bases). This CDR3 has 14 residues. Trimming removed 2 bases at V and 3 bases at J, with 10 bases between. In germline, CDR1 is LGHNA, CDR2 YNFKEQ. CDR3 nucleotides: TGTGCCAGCAGCCAATACAACAGGGACACTGAAGCTTTCTTT. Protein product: CASSQYNRDTEAFF.

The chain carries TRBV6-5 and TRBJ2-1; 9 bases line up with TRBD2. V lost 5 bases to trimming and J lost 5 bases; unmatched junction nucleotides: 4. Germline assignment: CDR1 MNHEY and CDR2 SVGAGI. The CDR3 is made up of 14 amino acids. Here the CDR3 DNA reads TGTGCCAGCAGTGGACTAGCGAGAAACAATGAGCAGTTCTTC. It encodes CASSGLARNNEQFF.

CDR3 loop: CASSFGTSGGADTQYF. CDR3 sequence (DNA): TGCGCCAGCAGCTTCGGGACTAGCGGGGGGGCGGATACGCAGTATTTT. The genes are TRBV5-1 and TRBJ2-3; 16 nucleotides line up with TRBD2. The CDR3 length is 16 residues. Trimming cost V 2 bases and J 6 bases; bases outside gene matches: 3. CDR1 is SGHRS and CDR2 is YFSETQ in the germline V gene.

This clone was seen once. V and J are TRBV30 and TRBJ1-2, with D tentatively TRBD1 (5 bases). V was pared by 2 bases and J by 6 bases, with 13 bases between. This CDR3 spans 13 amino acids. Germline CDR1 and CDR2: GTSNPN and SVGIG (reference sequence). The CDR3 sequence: CAWSPSGIDGYTF. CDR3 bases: TGTGCCTGGAGTCCGTCAGGGATAGATGGCTACACCTTC. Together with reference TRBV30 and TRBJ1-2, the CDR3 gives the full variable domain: SQTIHQWPATLVQPVGSPLSLECTVEGTSNPNLYWYRQAAGRGLQLLFYSVGIGQISSEVPQNLSASRPQDRQFILSSKKLLLSDSGFYLCAWSPSGIDGYTFGSGTRLTVV.

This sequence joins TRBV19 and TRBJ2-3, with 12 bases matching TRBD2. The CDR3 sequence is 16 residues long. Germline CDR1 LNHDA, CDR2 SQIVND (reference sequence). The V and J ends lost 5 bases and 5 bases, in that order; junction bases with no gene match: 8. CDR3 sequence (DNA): TGTGCCAGTAGTGCTAGCGGGGGGGCCTCGATAGATACGCAGTATTTT. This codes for CASSASGGASIDTQYF.

The CDR3 sequence is CASSLESWGGYGYTF. The CDR3 nucleotides read TGCGCCAGCAGCTTGGAGAGTTGGGGAGGCTATGGCTACACCTTC. The rearrangement uses TRBV5-1 and TRBJ1-2; D ambiguous. This CDR3 is 15 amino acids long. Trimming cost V 0 bases and J 4 bases, with 13 bases left between them. In germline, CDR1 is SGHRS, CDR2 YFSETQ.

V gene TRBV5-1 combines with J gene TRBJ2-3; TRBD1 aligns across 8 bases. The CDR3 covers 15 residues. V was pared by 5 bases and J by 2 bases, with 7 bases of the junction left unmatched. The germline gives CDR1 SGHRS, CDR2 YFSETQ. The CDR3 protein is CASSLTGVSTDTQYF. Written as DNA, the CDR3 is TGCGCCAGCAGTTTGACAGGGGTTTCCACAGATACGCAGTATTTT.

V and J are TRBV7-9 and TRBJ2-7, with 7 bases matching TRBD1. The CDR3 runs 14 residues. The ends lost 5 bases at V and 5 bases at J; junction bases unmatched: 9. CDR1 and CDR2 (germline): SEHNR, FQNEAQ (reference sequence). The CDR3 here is CASSGTGDKNEQYF. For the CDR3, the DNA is TGTGCCAGCAGCGGTACAGGGGACAAGAACGAGCAGTACTTC.

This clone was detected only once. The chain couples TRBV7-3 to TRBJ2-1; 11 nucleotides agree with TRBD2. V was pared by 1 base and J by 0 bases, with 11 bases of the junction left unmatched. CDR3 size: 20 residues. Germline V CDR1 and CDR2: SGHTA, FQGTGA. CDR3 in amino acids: CASSLNPTSGGHSSYNEQFF. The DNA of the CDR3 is TGTGCCAGCAGCTTAAACCCCACTAGCGGGGGCCACAGCTCCTACAATGAGCAGTTCTTC.

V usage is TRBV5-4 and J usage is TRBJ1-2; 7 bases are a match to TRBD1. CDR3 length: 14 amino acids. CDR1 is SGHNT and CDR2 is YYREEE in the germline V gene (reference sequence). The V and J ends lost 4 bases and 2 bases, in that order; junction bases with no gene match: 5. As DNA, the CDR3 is TGTGCCAGCAGCCCAATGGACAGGAACTATGGCTACACCTTC. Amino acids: CASSPMDRNYGYTF.

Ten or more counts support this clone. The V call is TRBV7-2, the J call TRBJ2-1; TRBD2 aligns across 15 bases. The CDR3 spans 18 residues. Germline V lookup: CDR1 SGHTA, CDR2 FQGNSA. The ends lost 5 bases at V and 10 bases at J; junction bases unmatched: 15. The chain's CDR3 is CASSRSGTSGGPRGEQFF. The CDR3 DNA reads TGTGCCAGCAGCCGGTCCGGGACTAGCGGGGGGCCTAGGGGGGAGCAGTTCTTC.

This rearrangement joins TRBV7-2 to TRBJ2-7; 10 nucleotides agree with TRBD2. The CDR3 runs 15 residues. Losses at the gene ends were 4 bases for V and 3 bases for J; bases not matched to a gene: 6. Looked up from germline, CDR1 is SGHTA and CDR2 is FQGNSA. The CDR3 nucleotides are TGTGCCAGCAGCTCATTAGCGGGAGGACGCTACGAGCAGTACTTC. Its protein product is CASSSLAGGRYEQYF.

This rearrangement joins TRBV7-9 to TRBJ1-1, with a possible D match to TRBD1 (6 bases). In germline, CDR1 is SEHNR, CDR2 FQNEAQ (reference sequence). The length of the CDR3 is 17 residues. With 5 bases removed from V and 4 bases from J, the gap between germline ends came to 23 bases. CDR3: CASSDQWVTKGGTEAFF. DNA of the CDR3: TGTGCCAGCAGCGACCAGTGGGTCACGAAAGGGGGCACTGAAGCTTTCTTT. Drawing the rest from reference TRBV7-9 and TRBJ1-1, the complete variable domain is DTGVSQNPRHKITKRGQNVTFRCDPISEHNRLYWYRQTLGQGPEFLTYFQNEAQLEKSRLLSDRFSAERPKGSFSTLEIQRTEQGDSAMYLCASSDQWVTKGGTEAFFGQGTRLTVV.

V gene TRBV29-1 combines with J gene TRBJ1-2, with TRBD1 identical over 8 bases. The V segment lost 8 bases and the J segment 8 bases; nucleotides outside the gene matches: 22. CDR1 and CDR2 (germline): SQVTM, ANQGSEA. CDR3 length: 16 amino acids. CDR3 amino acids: CSYESPGGVGSYGYTF. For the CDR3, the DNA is TGCAGCTATGAGTCCCCAGGGGGCGTTGGTTCCTACGGCTACACCTTC.

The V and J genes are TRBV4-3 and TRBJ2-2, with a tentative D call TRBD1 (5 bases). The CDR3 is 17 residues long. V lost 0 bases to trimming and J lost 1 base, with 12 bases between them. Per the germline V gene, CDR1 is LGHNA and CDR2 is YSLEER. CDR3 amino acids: CASSQDLWQGNTGELFF. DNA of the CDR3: TGCGCCAGCAGCCAAGATTTATGGCAGGGGAACACCGGGGAGCTGTTTTTT.

CDR3 region: CSVLGDSSSTEAFF. CDR3 sequence (DNA): TGCAGCGTTTTAGGAGACAGCAGTTCCACTGAAGCTTTCTTT. The genes are TRBV29-1 and TRBJ1-1, with D tentatively TRBD1 (5 bases). This CDR3 has 14 amino acids. V gave up 5 bases and J gave up 4 bases, with 17 bases separating them. Germline V gene data show CDR1 as SQVTM and CDR2 as ANQGSEA. Full variable domain (remainder filled in from reference TRBV29-1 and TRBJ1-1): SAVISQKPSRDICQRGTSLTIQCQVDSQVTMMFWYRQQPGQSLTLIATANQGSEATYESGFVIDKFPISRPNLTFSTLTVSNMSPEDSSIYLCSVLGDSSSTEAFFGQGTRLTVV.

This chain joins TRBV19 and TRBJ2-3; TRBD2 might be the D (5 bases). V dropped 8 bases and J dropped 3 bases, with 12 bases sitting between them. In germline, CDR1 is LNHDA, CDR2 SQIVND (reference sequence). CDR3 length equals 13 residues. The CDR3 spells CASGSGTTDTQYF. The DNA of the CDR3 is TGTGCCAGTGGGAGTGGAACGACAGATACGCAGTATTTT.

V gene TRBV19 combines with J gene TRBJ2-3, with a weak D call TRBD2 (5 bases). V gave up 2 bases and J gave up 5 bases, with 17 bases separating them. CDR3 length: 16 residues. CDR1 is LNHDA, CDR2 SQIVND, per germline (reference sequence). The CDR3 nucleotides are TGTGCCAGTAGTATAACTCAGCGGTCCCGAGGAGATACGCAGTATTTT. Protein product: CASSITQRSRGDTQYF.

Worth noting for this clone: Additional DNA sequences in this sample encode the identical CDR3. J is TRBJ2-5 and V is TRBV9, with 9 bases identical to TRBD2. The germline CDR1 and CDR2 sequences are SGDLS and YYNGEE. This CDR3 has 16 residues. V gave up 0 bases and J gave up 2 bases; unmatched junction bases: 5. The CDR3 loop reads CASSVGSGRAQETQYF. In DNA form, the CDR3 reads TGTGCCAGCAGCGTAGGTAGCGGGAGAGCTCAAGAGACCCAGTACTTC.

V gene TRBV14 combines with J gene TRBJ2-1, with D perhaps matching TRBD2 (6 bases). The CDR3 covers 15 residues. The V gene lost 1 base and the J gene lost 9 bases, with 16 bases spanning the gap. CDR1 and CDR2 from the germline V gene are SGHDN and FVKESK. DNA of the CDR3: TGTGCCAGCAGCCAAGTCCCAACGGGGGTAGGTGAGCAGTTCTTC. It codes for CASSQVPTGVGEQFF.